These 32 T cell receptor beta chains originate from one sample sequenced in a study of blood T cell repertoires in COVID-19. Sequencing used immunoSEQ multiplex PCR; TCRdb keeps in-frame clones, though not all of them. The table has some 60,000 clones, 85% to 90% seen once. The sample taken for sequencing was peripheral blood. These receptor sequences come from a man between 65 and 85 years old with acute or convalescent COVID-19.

This CDR3 reads CASSVAGLGFTGELFF. Here the CDR3 DNA reads TGTGCCAGCAGCGTAGCTGGACTAGGCTTCACCGGGGAGCTGTTTTTT. V gene TRBV9 combines with J gene TRBJ2-2; 7 nucleotides align to TRBD2. The CDR3 contains 16 residues. Germline V gives CDR1 SGDLS, CDR2 YYNGEE. V dropped 0 bases and J dropped 4; count of bases not matched to a gene: 6.

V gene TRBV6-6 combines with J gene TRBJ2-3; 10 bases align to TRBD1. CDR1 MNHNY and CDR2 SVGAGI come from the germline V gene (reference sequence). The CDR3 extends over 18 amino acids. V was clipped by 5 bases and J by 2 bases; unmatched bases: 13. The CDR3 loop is CASSPYYTGTGVTDTQYF. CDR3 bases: TGTGCCAGCAGTCCATACTATACAGGGACAGGGGTCACAGATACGCAGTATTTT.

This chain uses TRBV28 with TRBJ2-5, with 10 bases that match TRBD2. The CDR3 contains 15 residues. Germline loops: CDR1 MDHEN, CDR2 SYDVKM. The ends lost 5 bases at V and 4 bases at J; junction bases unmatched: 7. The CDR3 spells CASSTPGLARETQYF. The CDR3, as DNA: TGTGCCAGCAGTACTCCGGGACTAGCGCGAGAGACCCAGTACTTC.

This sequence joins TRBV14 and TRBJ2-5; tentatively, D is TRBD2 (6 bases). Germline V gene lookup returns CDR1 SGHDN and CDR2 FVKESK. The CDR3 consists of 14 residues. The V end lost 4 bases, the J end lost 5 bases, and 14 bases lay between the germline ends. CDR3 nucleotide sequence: TGTGCCAGCAGCCCCCGTTGGGGGGTGGAGACCCAGTACTTC. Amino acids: CASSPRWGVETQYF.

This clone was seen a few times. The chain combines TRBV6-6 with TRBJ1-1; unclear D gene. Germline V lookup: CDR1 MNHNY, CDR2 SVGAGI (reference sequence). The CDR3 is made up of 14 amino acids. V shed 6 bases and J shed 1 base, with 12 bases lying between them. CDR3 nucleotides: TGTGCCAGCAGCAGCCGATCAGGGAACACTGAAGCTTTCTTT. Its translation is CASSSRSGNTEAFF.

CDR3 in DNA: TGTGCCAGCAGATTCTCGGGCACCGGGGAGCTGTTTTTT. Protein product: CASRFSGTGELFF. The chain recombines TRBV6-4 with TRBJ2-2; the D is unclear. CDR3 length: 13 residues. CDR1 is MRHNA, CDR2 SNTAGT, per germline. V was trimmed by 6 bases and J by 4 bases, leaving 9 bases between them.

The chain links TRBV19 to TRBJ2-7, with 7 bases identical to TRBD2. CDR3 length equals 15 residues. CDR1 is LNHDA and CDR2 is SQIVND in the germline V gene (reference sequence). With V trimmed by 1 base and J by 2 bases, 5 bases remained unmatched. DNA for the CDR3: TGTGCCAGTAGTATAGGGCTAGCGGCCACCTACGAGCAGTACTTC. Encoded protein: CASSIGLAATYEQYF.

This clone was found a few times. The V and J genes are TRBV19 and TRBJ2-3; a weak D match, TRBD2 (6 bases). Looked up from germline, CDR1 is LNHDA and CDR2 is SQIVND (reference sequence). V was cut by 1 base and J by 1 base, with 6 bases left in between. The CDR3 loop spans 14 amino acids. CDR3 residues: CASSIGEGTDTQYF. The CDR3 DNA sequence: TGTGCCAGTAGTATAGGGGAGGGCACAGATACGCAGTATTTT.

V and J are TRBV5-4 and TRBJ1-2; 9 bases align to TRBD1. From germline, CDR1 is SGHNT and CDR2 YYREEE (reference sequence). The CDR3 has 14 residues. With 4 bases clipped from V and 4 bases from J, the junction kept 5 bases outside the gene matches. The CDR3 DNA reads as TGTGCCAGCAGCGGAACACAGGGGGCCTATGGCTACACCTTC. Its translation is CASSGTQGAYGYTF. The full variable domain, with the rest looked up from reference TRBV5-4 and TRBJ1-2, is ETGVTQSPTHLIKTRGQQVTLRCSSQSGHNTVSWYQQALGQGPQFIFQYYREEENGRGNFPPRFSGLQFPNYSSELNVNALELDDSALYLCASSGTQGAYGYTFGSGTRLTVV.

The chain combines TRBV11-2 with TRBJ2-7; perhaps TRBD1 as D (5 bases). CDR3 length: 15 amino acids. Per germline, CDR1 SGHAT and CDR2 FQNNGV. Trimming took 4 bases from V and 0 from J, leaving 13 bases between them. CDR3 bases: TGTGCCAGCAGCTCAGCGACAGTGAGCTCCTACGAGCAGTACTTC. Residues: CASSSATVSSYEQYF.

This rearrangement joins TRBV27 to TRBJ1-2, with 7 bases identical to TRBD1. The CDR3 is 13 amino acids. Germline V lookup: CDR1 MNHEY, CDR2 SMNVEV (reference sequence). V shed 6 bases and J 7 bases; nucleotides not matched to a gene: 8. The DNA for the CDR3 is TGTGCCAGCAGGCCCGGGACAGAGGTTGGCTACACCTTC. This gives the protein CASRPGTEVGYTF.

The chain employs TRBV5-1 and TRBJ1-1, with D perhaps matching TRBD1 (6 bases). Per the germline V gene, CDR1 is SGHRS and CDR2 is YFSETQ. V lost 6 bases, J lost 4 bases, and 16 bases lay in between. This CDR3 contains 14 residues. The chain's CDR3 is CASKNRAGSTEAFF. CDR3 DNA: TGCGCCAGCAAAAACAGGGCTGGTTCCACTGAAGCTTTCTTT.

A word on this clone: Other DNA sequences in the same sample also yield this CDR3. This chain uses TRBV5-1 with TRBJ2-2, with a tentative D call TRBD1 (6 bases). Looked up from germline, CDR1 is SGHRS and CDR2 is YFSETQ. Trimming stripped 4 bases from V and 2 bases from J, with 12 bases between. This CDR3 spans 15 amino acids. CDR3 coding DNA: TGCGCCAGCAGCCTCGGACAGCCCAACACCGGGGAGCTGTTTTTT. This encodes CASSLGQPNTGELFF.

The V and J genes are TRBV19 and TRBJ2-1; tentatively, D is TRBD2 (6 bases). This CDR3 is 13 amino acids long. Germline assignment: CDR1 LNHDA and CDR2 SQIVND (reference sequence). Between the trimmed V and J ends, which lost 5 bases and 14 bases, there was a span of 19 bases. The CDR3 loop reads CASSFRDSNREFF. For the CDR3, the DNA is TGTGCCAGTAGTTTCCGGGACTCCAACCGGGAGTTCTTC.

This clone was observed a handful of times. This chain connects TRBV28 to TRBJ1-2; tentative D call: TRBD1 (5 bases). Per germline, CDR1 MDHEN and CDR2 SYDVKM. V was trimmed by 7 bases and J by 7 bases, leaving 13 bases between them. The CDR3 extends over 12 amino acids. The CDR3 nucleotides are TGTGCCAGCACCAGGGTTATGGGTGGCTACACCTTC. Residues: CASTRVMGGYTF.

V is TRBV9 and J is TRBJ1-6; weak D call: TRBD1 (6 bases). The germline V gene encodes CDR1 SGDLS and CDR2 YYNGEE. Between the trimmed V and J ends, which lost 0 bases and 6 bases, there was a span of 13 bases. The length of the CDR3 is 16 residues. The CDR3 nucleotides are TGTGCCAGCAGCGTAGGGACAGCCGTCGGTAATTCACCCCTCCACTTT. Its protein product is CASSVGTAVGNSPLHF.

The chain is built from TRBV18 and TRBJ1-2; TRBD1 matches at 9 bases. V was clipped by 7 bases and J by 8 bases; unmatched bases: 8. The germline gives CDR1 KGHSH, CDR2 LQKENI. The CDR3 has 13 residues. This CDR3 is CASFTGTGIGYTF. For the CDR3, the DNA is TGTGCCAGCTTTACCGGGACAGGGATCGGCTACACCTTC.

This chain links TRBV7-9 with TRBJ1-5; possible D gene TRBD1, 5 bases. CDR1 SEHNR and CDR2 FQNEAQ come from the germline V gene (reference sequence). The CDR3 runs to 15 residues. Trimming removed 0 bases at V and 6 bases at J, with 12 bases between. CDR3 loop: CASSLAEAGRQPQHF. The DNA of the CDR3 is TGTGCCAGCAGCTTAGCAGAGGCAGGGCGTCAGCCCCAGCATTTT.

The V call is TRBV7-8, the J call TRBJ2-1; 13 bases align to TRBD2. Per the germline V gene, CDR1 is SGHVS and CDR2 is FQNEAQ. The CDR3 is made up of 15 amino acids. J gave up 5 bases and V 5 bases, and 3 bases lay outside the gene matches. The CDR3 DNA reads TGTGCCAGCAGCACCGGGACTAGCGGGAACAATGAGCAGTTCTTC. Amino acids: CASSTGTSGNNEQFF.

DNA for the CDR3: TGTGCTAGTGGGCGGACAGTAGATAATTCACCCCTCCACTTT. Protein sequence: CASGRTVDNSPLHF. The chain couples TRBV12-5 to TRBJ1-6; possibly TRBD1 for D (6 bases). The CDR3 consists of 14 residues. Germline-derived CDR1 and CDR2 are LGHNT and FRNRAP. Trimming took 6 bases from V and 5 from J, leaving 11 bases between them.

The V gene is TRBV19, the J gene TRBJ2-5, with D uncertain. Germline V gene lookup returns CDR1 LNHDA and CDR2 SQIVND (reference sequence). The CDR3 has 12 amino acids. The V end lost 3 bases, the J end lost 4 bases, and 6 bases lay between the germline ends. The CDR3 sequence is CASSIRAETQYF. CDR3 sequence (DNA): TGTGCCAGTAGTATCCGAGCAGAGACCCAGTACTTC.

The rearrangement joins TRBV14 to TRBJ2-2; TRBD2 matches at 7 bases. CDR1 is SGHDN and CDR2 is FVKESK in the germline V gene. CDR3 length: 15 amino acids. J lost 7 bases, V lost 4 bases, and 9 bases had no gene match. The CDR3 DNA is TGTGCCAGCAGCCCTTCGGCGGGAGTTGTCGGGGAGCTGTTTTTT. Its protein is CASSPSAGVVGELFF. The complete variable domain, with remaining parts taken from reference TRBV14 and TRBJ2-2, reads EAGVTQFPSHSVIEKGQTVTLRCDPISGHDNLYWYRRVMGKEIKFLLHFVKESKQDESGMPNNRFLAERTGGTYSTLKVQPAELEDSGVYFCASSPSAGVVGELFFGEGSRLTVL.

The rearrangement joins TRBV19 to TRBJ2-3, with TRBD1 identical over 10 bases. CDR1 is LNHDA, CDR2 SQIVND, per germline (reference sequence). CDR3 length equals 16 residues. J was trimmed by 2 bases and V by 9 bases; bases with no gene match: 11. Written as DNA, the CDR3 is TGTGCCAGCCGGGACAGGGGACCACGCGCCACAGATACGCAGTATTTT. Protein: CASRDRGPRATDTQYF.

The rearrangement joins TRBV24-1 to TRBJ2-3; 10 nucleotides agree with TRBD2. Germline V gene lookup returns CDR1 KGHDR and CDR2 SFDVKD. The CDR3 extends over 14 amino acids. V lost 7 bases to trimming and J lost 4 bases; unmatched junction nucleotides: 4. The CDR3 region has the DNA TGTGCCACCAGGAGCGGGGGGGCCTCAGATACGCAGTATTTT. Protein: CATRSGGASDTQYF.

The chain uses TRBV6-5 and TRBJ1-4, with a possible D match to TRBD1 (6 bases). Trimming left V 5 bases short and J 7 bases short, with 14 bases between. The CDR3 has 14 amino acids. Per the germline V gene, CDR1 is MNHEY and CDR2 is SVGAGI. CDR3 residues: CASSSSGAGEKLFF. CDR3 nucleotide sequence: TGTGCCAGCAGTAGCTCAGGGGCTGGTGAAAAACTGTTTTTT.

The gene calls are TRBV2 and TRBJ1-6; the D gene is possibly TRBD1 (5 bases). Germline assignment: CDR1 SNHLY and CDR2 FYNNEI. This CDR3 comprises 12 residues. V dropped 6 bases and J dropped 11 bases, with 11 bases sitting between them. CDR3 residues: CASSVTGAPLHF. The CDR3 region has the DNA TGTGCCAGCAGCGTCACGGGGGCACCCCTCCACTTT.

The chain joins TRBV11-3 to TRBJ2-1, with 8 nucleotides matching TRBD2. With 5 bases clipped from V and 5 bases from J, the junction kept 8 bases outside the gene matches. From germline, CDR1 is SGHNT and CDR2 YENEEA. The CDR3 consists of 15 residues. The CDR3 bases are TGTGCCAGCAGCCCAACTAGCGGACCCAACAATGAGCAGTTCTTC. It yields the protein CASSPTSGPNNEQFF.

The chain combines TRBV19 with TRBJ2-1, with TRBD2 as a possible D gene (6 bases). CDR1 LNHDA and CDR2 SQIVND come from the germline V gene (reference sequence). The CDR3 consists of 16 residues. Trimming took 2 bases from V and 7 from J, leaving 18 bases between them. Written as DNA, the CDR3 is TGTGCCAGTAGTATACTCCCGGGACTCGTTCTTAATGAGCAGTTCTTC. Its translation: CASSILPGLVLNEQFF.

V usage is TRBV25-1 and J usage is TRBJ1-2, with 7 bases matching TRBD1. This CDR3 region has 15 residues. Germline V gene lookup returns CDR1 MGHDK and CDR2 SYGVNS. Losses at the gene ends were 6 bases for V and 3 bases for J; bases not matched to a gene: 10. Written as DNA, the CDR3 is TGTGCCAGCAGGAGAGGAGGGGGCGAAGACTATGGCTACACCTTC. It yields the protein CASRRGGGEDYGYTF.

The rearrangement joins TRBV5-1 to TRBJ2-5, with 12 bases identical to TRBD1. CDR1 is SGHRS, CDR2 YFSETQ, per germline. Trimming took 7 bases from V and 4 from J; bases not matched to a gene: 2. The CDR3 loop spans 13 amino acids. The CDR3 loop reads CASGTGGGETQYF. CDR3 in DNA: TGCGCCAGCGGGACAGGGGGCGGAGAGACCCAGTACTTC.

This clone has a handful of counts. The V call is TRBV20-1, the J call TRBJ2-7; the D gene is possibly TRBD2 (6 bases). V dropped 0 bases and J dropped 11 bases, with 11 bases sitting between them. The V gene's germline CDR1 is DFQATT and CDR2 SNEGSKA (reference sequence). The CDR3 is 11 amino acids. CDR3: CSARDSEREYF. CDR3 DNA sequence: TGCAGTGCTAGAGATAGTGAGCGGGAGTACTTC.

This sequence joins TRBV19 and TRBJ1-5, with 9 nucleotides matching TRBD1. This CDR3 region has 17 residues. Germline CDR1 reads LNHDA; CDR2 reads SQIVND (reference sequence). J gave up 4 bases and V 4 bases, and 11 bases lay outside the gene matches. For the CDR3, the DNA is TGTGCCAGTAGTACCGGACAGGGGTTGATTCGAAATCAGCCCCAGCATTTT. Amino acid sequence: CASSTGQGLIRNQPQHF.